These 22 T cell receptor beta chains were sequenced from one sample in a study of blood T cell repertoires in COVID-19. Only in-frame clones appear in the TCRdb table, and some are missing; sequencing was by immunoSEQ multiplex PCR. The sample lists about 35,000 clones; approximately 85% were seen once. Input material: peripheral blood. Receptors were obtained from a man aged 55 to 70 with active or convalescent COVID-19.

V and J are TRBV24-1 and TRBJ2-2, with D possibly being TRBD1 (5 bases). Trimming stripped 4 bases from V and 7 bases from J, with 15 bases between. The V gene's germline CDR1 is KGHDR and CDR2 SFDVKD. The CDR3 covers 15 residues. CDR3: CATSDQRQIRGELFF. For the CDR3, the DNA is TGTGCCACCAGTGACCAAAGACAGATCCGCGGGGAGCTGTTTTTT.

This clone came up a few times. The rearrangement uses TRBV5-8 and TRBJ1-6; tentatively, D is TRBD1 (6 bases). Trimming took off 1 base at V and 18 bases at J, with 14 bases between the two ends. The CDR3 loop spans 12 amino acids. Germline lookup yields CDR1 SGHTS and CDR2 YDEGEE. The CDR3 bases are TGTGCCAGCAGCTTGATGGGACAACTCCCCCACTTT. Residues: CASSLMGQLPHF.

The chain recombines TRBV11-2 with TRBJ2-5; 10 nucleotides align to TRBD1. V shed 4 bases, J shed 5 bases, and the junction held 7 bases outside the gene matches. This CDR3 comprises 15 residues. CDR1 is SGHAT and CDR2 is FQNNGV in the germline V gene. As DNA, the CDR3 is TGTGCCAGCAGCTCCCGGGACAGGGGAGTCGAGACCCAGTACTTC. Protein sequence: CASSSRDRGVETQYF.

This sequence joins TRBV11-2 and TRBJ1-3; D unclear. Germline loops: CDR1 SGHAT, CDR2 FQNNGV. Trimming removed 5 bases at V and 0 bases at J, with 8 bases between. The CDR3 runs to 14 residues. In DNA form, the CDR3 reads TGTGCCAGCAGCGCAGGATACTCTGGAAACACCATATATTTT. Encoded protein: CASSAGYSGNTIYF.

This clone showed up just a few times. V gene TRBV5-1 combines with J gene TRBJ2-3; unclear D gene. Germline V CDR1 and CDR2: SGHRS, YFSETQ. Trimming removed 1 base at V and 4 bases at J, with 16 bases between. The CDR3 totals 16 residues. In nucleotides, the CDR3 is TGCGCCAGCAGCTTGAATACCGCCCCGAGGCCAGATACGCAGTATTTT. Protein sequence: CASSLNTAPRPDTQYF.

The chain carries TRBV27 and TRBJ2-1, with a possible D match to TRBD2 (6 bases). V lost 2 bases and J 5 bases, leaving 10 bases between the germline ends. CDR1 is MNHEY, CDR2 SMNVEV, per germline (reference sequence). This CDR3 has 14 residues. Here the CDR3 DNA reads TGTGCCAGCAGTTTAGGAGGGTGGGACAATGAGCAGTTCTTC. It is translated as CASSLGGWDNEQFF.

The genes are TRBV29-1 and TRBJ2-2; tentative D call: TRBD2 (5 bases). Trimming cost V 7 bases and J 0 bases, with 15 bases left between them. Germline assignment: CDR1 SQVTM and CDR2 ANQGSEA. The CDR3 is 15 amino acids. The CDR3 protein is CSARSGQANTGELFF. The CDR3 coding sequence is TGCAGCGCCCGGAGCGGCCAGGCGAACACCGGGGAGCTGTTTTTT.

The CDR3: CASSHKTSDDNEQFF. In nucleotides, the CDR3 is TGTGCCAGCAGCCACAAGACTAGCGACGACAATGAGCAGTTCTTC. The chain joins TRBV7-2 to TRBJ2-1; TRBD2 agrees at 8 bases. V lost 5 bases, J lost 5 bases, and 8 bases stayed unmatched. The V gene's germline CDR1 is SGHTA and CDR2 FQGNSA. This CDR3 has 15 amino acids.

The table lists this clone with a count of one. This chain joins TRBV6-2 or TRBV6-3 and TRBJ1-5; TRBD1 is a possible D gene (5 bases). The CDR3 length is 16 residues. Per germline, CDR1 MNHEY and CDR2 SVGEGT. Trimming shortened V by 2 bases and J by 5 bases, and 16 bases separated the two germline ends. The CDR3 is CASSYGPGRDDQPQHF. The CDR3 DNA follows: TGTGCCAGCAGTTACGGGCCAGGGAGGGACGATCAGCCCCAGCATTTT.

The chain employs TRBV24-1 and TRBJ2-2; TRBD1 aligns across 8 bases. After removal of 3 bases from V and 2 bases from J, the junction contained 4 bases not matched to a gene. The germline V gene has CDR1 KGHDR and CDR2 SFDVKD. CDR3 length: 16 residues. The CDR3 loop is CATSDPGQGNTGELFF. CDR3 coding DNA: TGTGCCACCAGTGATCCCGGACAGGGTAACACCGGGGAGCTGTTTTTT.

The chain joins TRBV3-1 (or the pseudogene TRBV3-2) to TRBJ1-6; 9 bases are shared with TRBD1. The ends lost 3 bases at V and 5 bases at J; junction bases unmatched: 2. In germline, CDR1 is LGHDT, CDR2 YNNKEL (reference sequence). The CDR3 contains 15 residues. The CDR3 DNA sequence: TGTGCCAGCAGCCAGCGGGACAGGGATAATTCACCCCTCCACTTT. It yields the protein CASSQRDRDNSPLHF.

The chain links TRBV7-2 to TRBJ1-1, with unresolved D. The V end was cut by 2 bases, the J end by 7 bases, with 11 bases between. Per the germline V gene, CDR1 is SGHTA and CDR2 is FQGNSA. This CDR3 comprises 13 residues. CDR3 in DNA: TGTGCCAGCAGCTTACTGGGAGGGAATGAAGCTTTCTTT. This translates into CASSLLGGNEAFF. The whole variable domain, remainder taken from reference TRBV7-2 and TRBJ1-1, is GAGVSQSPSNKVTEKGKDVELRCDPISGHTALYWYRQSLGQGLEFLIYFQGNSAPDKSGLPSDRFSAERTGGSVSTLTIQRTQQEDSAVYLCASSLLGGNEAFFGQGTRLTVV.

The V gene is TRBV5-4, the J gene TRBJ1-1, with D maybe TRBD1 (6 bases). Germline loops: CDR1 SGHNT, CDR2 YYREEE (reference sequence). This CDR3 has 14 amino acids. V was trimmed by 4 bases and J by 0 bases, leaving 10 bases between them. The CDR3 nucleotides are TGTGCCAGCAGCCTGCAGGGGATGAACACTGAAGCTTTCTTT. Protein sequence: CASSLQGMNTEAFF.

This clone was counted only a few times. The chain combines TRBV27 with TRBJ1-5; 9 bases are a match to TRBD1. Germline-derived CDR1 and CDR2 are MNHEY and SMNVEV (reference sequence). Trimming took 2 bases from V and 2 from J; bases not matched to a gene: 16. CDR3 length: 20 amino acids. CDR3 bases: TGTGCCAGCAGTTTACGAGGTGTGGGACAGGGCTCCCTCCGCAATCAGCCCCAGCATTTT. Residues: CASSLRGVGQGSLRNQPQHF.

In DNA, the CDR3 is TGTGCCAGCAGTCGGGACAGGGGAGAAGCTTTCTTT. Translation gives CASSRDRGEAFF. V usage is TRBV12-3 or TRBV12-4 and J usage is TRBJ1-1; 10 bases align to TRBD1. V gave up 5 bases and J gave up 8 bases; unmatched junction bases: 2. The CDR3 contains 12 residues.

This chain joins TRBV27 and TRBJ2-3, with D uncertain. The V gene's germline CDR1 is MNHEY and CDR2 SMNVEV (reference sequence). The CDR3 is made up of 13 amino acids. V gave up 2 bases and J gave up 5 bases, with 8 bases separating them. The DNA of the CDR3 is TGTGCCAGCAGTTTAGGAGTCGGAGATACGCAGTATTTT. The encoded protein is CASSLGVGDTQYF.

The chain joins TRBV29-1 to TRBJ2-2; TRBD2 agrees at 9 bases. Germline V gives CDR1 SQVTM, CDR2 ANQGSEA. Trimming at V came to 6 bases and at J to 1 base, leaving 6 bases not matched to a gene. This CDR3 has 15 amino acids. The CDR3 reads CSVRGRAGNTGELFF. CDR3 nucleotides: TGCAGCGTACGCGGGAGGGCCGGGAACACCGGGGAGCTGTTTTTT.

This clone has more than one count but fewer than ten. The gene calls are TRBV6-6 and TRBJ2-6, with D hard to call. Germline CDR1 and CDR2: MNHNY and SVGAGI (reference sequence). The CDR3 spans 15 residues. V lost 2 bases, J lost 0 bases, and 5 bases lay in between. As DNA, the CDR3 is TGTGCCAGCAGTTACCCCCGCTCTGGGGCCAACGTCCTGACTTTC. Translation: CASSYPRSGANVLTF.

The V and J genes are TRBV5-1 and TRBJ1-2; 9 bases match TRBD1. The germline CDR1 and CDR2 sequences are SGHRS and YFSETQ. The CDR3 is 12 amino acids. Trimming cost V 4 bases and J 6 bases; bases outside gene matches: 1. The CDR3 DNA reads TGCGCCAGCAGCGGACAGGGGAATGGCTACACCTTC. It codes for CASSGQGNGYTF. Complete variable domain (other parts from reference TRBV5-1 and TRBJ1-2): KAGVTQTPRYLIKTRGQQVTLSCSPISGHRSVSWYQQTPGQGLQFLFEYFSETQRNKGNFPGRFSGRQFSNSRSEMNVSTLELGDSALYLCASSGQGNGYTFGSGTRLTVV.

This clone showed up just a few times. The rearrangement uses TRBV6-5 and TRBJ1-2, with D maybe TRBD1 (6 bases). V was cut by 8 bases and J by 4 bases, with 17 bases left in between. The CDR3 has 14 amino acids. CDR1 is MNHEY and CDR2 is SVGAGI in the germline V gene. The CDR3 here is CASHQGRGLYGYTF. CDR3 coding DNA: TGTGCCAGCCATCAGGGGCGGGGGCTCTATGGCTACACCTTC.

The genes are TRBV11-3 and TRBJ2-1; tentatively, D is TRBD2 (5 bases). Per germline, CDR1 SGHNT and CDR2 YENEEA. V was pared by 4 bases and J by 10 bases, with 14 bases between. The CDR3 covers 13 residues. CDR3 in amino acids: CASSWTLAGEQFF. CDR3 sequence (DNA): TGTGCCAGCAGCTGGACCCTAGCAGGCGAGCAGTTCTTC.

J is TRBJ1-6 and V is TRBV18, with a possible D match to TRBD1 (6 bases). The germline V gene has CDR1 KGHSH and CDR2 LQKENI. The CDR3 has 13 amino acids. V lost 3 bases to trimming and J lost 7 bases, with 7 bases between them. The CDR3 loop is CASSPGQNSPLHF. For the CDR3, the DNA is TGTGCCAGCTCACCCGGACAGAATTCACCCCTCCACTTT. The full variable domain, with the rest looked up from reference TRBV18 and TRBJ1-6, is NAGVMQNPRHLVRRRGQEARLRCSPMKGHSHVYWYRQLPEEGLKFMVYLQKENIIDESGMPKERFSAEFPKEGPSILRIQQVVRGDSAAYFCASSPGQNSPLHFGNGTRLTVT.